Below, 9 T cell receptor beta chains from the same sample are listed, as sequenced in a study of early T cells in non-severe SARS-CoV-2 infection. TCRdb passed the 5' RACE reads through MiXCR, listing each CDR3 protein once. The data contain just over 95,000 distinct CDR3 sequences, roughly 9.6% of them singletons. This material consisted of whole blood, taken at baseline. The receptor set was obtained from an adult who was a healthcare worker with PCR-confirmed SARS-CoV-2 infection or an uninfected control (not recorded which).

This clonotype was detected a few times. J is TRBJ1-2 and V is TRBV6-5; D remains unclear. Germline-derived CDR1 and CDR2 are MNHEY and SVGAGI. Trimming left V 5 bases short and J 3 bases short, with 10 bases between. The CDR3 runs 13 residues. The CDR3 nucleotides are TGTGCCAGCAGTGGATGGGAGGACTATGGCTACACCTTC. Translation gives CASSGWEDYGYTF.

This clonotype turned up a few times. This chain links TRBV29-1 with TRBJ2-3, with a weak D call TRBD1 (6 bases). Germline loops: CDR1 SQVTM, CDR2 ANQGSEA. The CDR3 has 15 residues. The CDR3 DNA reads as TGCAGTTGGGGGCATGGGACCTTCAACACAGATACGCAGTATTTT. Translation: CSWGHGTFNTDTQYF.

This clonotype was seen only a few times. The gene calls are TRBV10-2 and TRBJ2-3, with 7 bases identical to TRBD2. This CDR3 region has 15 residues. Germline-derived CDR1 and CDR2 are WSHSY and SAAADI. V dropped 7 bases and J dropped 1; count of bases not matched to a gene: 8. The CDR3 bases are TGCGCCAGCACCCTCCGGGACTATCGCACAGATACGCAGTATTTT. It encodes CASTLRDYRTDTQYF.

The V gene is TRBV14, the J gene TRBJ2-1, with D perhaps assigned TRBD1 or TRBD2 (5 bases each). The V end lost 1 base, the J end lost 6 bases, and 13 bases lay between the germline ends. Germline V gene lookup returns CDR1 SGHDN and CDR2 FVKESK. The CDR3 spans 15 residues. CDR3 protein: CASSQVLTGRNEQFF. The CDR3 coding sequence is TGTGCCAGCAGCCAAGTTCTTACGGGGCGCAATGAGCAGTTCTTC.

This clonotype has ten or more counts. The rearrangement links TRBV2 to TRBJ2-1, with 9 bases aligning to TRBD1. In germline, CDR1 is SNHLY, CDR2 FYNNEI. The CDR3 length is 14 residues. Trimming removed 8 bases from V and 8 bases from J; junction bases left unmatched: 10. CDR3 nucleotide sequence: TGTGCCAGCCATCGGGACAGGGCTAAGGATGAGCAGTTCTTC. Amino acid sequence: CASHRDRAKDEQFF. Together with reference TRBV2 and TRBJ2-1, the CDR3 gives the full variable domain: EPEVTQTPSHQVTQMGQEVILRCVPISNHLYFYWYRQILGQKVEFLVSFYNNEISEKSEIFDDQFSVERPDGSNFTLKIRSTKLEDSAMYFCASHRDRAKDEQFFGPGTRLTVL.

This clonotype was detected many times. The chain is built from TRBV19 and TRBJ2-1, with TRBD2 identical over 7 bases. The junction had 4 bases not matched to a gene; V was cut back by 3 bases and J by 5 bases. The germline CDR1 and CDR2 sequences are LNHDA and SQIVND (reference sequence). This CDR3 region has 14 residues. DNA for the CDR3: TGTGCCAGTAGTATTAGCGGGCGTAACAATGAGCAGTTCTTC. Protein product: CASSISGRNNEQFF.

This clonotype was detected many times. This chain links TRBV5-5 with TRBJ2-3; D is perhaps TRBD2 (5 bases). This CDR3 contains 16 residues. The V gene's germline CDR1 is SGHKS and CDR2 YYEKEE (reference sequence). Trimming shortened V by 3 bases and J by 0 bases, and 14 bases separated the two germline ends. The DNA for the CDR3 is TGTGCCAGCAGCTGGCGGAGTGCGGGTAGCACAGATACGCAGTATTTT. It translates to CASSWRSAGSTDTQYF.

Many counts were recorded for this clonotype. V gene TRBV18 combines with J gene TRBJ1-1; the match to TRBD1 covers 7 bases. Per the germline V gene, CDR1 is KGHSH and CDR2 is LQKENI. This CDR3 contains 14 residues. V was pared by 3 bases and J by 0 bases, with 1 base of the junction left unmatched. CDR3 residues: CASSPTGMNTEAFF. CDR3 DNA sequence: TGTGCCAGCTCACCGACAGGGATGAACACTGAAGCTTTCTTT.

This clonotype was seen a handful of times. The V gene is TRBV13, the J gene TRBJ2-5; perhaps TRBD2 as D (6 bases). Germline CDR1 PRHDT, CDR2 FYEKMQ (reference sequence). The V end lost 0 bases, the J end lost 4 bases, and 15 bases lay between the germline ends. The CDR3 covers 16 residues. CDR3 sequence: CASSLGISREVETQYF. CDR3 nucleotides: TGTGCCAGCAGCTTAGGCATCTCGCGGGAAGTAGAGACCCAGTACTTC.